This record looks at one T cell receptor beta chain sequence and its context. No antigen is known for it. These data originate in a study of cytomegalovirus exposure and HLA in healthy donors. Study overall: A subsequent analysis reported that the approximately 120 validation repertoires were produced on the same platform that had also been used for the approximately 710 first-cohort repertoires. Study-wide points: The study recorded about 150 TCR beta chains that were cytomegalovirus-associated. Subsequent analysis of the approximately 110 validation repertoires found a tendency for first-cohort TCR clusters to co-occur. Under in vitro conditions, a few CMV-associated chains were confirmed as specific for CMV antigens.

Germline lookup yields CDR1 GTSNPN and CDR2 SVGIG (reference sequence). CDR3 length equals 15 residues. Trimming at V came to 3 bases and at J to 5 bases, leaving 11 bases not matched to a gene. The repertoire was sequenced with immunoSEQ multiplex PCR; TCRdb's copy has only in-frame clones and lacks some. The data hold about 76,000 clones, with 94% observed a single time. Specimen: PBMCs. This clonotype was obtained from a man aged 18 to 35 in good health and CMV-seropositive. The chain combines TRBV30 with TRBJ1-2; TRBD1 aligns across 8 bases. The CDR3 DNA reads as TGTGCCTGGAGGGGATTGGGACAGGACCCTTATGGCTACACCTTC. This gives the protein CAWRGLGQDPYGYTF. The full variable domain, with the rest looked up from reference TRBV30 and TRBJ1-2, is SQTIHQWPATLVQPVGSPLSLECTVEGTSNPNLYWYRQAAGRGLQLLFYSVGIGQISSEVPQNLSASRPQDRQFILSSKKLLLSDSGFYLCAWRGLGQDPYGYTFGSGTRLTVV.